This TCR beta chain was identified in a study of control samples from healthy donors and cancer patients. V gave up 0 bases and J gave up 3 bases, with 12 bases separating them. Germline CDR1 reads MNHNY; CDR2 reads SVGAGI (reference sequence). The CDR3 loop spans 15 amino acids. Method: immunoSEQ multiplex PCR; TCRdb's copy keeps in-frame clones and lacks some. In the table there are about 130,000 clones, about nine tenths of which are singletons. The sequence derives from a middle-aged man with head and neck cancer. This sequence joins TRBV6-6 and TRBJ2-7; D remains ambiguous. The sample was PBMCs. The CDR3 DNA reads TGTGCCAGCAGTTACTCGTCAGGCCTAAACTACGAGCAGTACTTC. Its translation is CASSYSSGLNYEQYF.